This TCR beta chain was profiled in a study of blood T cell repertoires in COVID-19. In the original analysis: Nucleated cell counts were estimated from reference gene primer amplification. Clones were sequenced by immunoSEQ multiplex PCR, and TCRdb holds only the in-frame ones, with some missing. That table is the source of V, J and clone size, and D and trimming were worked out from the DNA. The sample carries roughly 300,000 clones, more than 75% recorded once. This clone has only one observation. The CDR3 extends over 11 amino acids. Germline loops: CDR1 MNHNS, CDR2 SASEGT. V was trimmed by 3 bases and J by 4 bases, leaving 4 bases between them.

The specimen sequenced was peripheral blood. The V gene is TRBV6-1, the J gene TRBJ2-7, with D unclear. The TCR comes from a woman aged 45 to 65 who had recovered from COVID-19. The CDR3 DNA follows: TGTGCCAGCAGTGACGGTTACGAGCAGTACTTC. This translates into CASSDGYEQYF.